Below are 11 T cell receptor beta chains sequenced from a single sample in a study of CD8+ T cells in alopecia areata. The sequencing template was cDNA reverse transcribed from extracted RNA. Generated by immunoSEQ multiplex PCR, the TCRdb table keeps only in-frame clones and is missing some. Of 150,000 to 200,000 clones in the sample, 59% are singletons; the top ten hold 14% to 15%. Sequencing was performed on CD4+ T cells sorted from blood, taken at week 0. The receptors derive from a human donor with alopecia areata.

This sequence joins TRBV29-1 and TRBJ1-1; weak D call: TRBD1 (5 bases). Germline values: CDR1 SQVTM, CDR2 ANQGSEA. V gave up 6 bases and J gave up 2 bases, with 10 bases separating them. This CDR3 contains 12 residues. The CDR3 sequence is CSVGTFNTEAFF. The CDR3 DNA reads TGCAGCGTAGGGACCTTTAACACTGAAGCTTTCTTT.

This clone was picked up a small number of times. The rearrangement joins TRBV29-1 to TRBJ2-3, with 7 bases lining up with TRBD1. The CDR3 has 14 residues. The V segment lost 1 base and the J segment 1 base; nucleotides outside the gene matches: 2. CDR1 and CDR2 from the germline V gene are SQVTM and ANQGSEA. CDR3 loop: CSVEGTGGTDTQYF. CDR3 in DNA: TGCAGCGTTGAAGGCACAGGGGGCACAGATACGCAGTATTTT.

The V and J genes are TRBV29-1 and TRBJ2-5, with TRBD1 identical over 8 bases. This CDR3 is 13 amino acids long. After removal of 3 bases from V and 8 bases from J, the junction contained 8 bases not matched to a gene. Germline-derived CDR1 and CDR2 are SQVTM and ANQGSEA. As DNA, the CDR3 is TGCAGCGTTGATGGCAAAGACAGGGGTACCCAGTACTTC. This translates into CSVDGKDRGTQYF.

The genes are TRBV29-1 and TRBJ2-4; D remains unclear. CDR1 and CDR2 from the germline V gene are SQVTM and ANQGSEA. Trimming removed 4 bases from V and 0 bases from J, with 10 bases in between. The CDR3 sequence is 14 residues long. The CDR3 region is CSVAGQLAKNIQYF. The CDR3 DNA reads TGCAGCGTTGCCGGGCAACTAGCCAAAAACATTCAGTACTTC.

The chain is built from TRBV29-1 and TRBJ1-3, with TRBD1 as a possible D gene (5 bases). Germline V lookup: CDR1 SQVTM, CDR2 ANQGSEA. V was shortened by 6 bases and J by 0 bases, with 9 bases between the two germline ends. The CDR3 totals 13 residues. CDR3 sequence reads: CSVADISGNTIYF. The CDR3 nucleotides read TGCAGCGTAGCGGACATCTCTGGAAACACCATATATTTT.

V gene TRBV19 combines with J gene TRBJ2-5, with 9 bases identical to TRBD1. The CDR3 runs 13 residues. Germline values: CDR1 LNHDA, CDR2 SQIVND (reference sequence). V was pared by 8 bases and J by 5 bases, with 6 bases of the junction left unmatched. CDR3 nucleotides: TGTGCCAGTGCGGACAGGGGTAGGGAGACCCAGTACTTC. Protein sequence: CASADRGRETQYF.

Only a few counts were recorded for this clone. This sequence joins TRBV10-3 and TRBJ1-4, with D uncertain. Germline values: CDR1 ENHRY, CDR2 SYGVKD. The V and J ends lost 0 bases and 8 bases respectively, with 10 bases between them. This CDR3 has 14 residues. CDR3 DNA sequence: TGTGCCATCAGTGAGTCGTGGAAGCAGGAAAAACTGTTTTTT. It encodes CAISESWKQEKLFF.

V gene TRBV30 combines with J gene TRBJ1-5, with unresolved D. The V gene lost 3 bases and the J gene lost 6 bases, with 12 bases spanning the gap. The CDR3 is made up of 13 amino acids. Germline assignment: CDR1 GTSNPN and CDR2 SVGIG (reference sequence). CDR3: CAWRNTWGQPQHF. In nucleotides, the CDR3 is TGTGCCTGGAGGAATACGTGGGGTCAGCCCCAGCATTTT. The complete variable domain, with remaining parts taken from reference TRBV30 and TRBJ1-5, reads SQTIHQWPATLVQPVGSPLSLECTVEGTSNPNLYWYRQAAGRGLQLLFYSVGIGQISSEVPQNLSASRPQDRQFILSSKKLLLSDSGFYLCAWRNTWGQPQHFGDGTRLSIL.

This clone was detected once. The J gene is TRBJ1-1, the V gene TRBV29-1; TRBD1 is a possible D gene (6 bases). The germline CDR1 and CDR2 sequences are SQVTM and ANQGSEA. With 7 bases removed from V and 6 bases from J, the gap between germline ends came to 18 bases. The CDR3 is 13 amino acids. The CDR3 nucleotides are TGCAGCGCTGGACCCGGGACAATCGCTGAAGCTTTCTTT. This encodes CSAGPGTIAEAFF.

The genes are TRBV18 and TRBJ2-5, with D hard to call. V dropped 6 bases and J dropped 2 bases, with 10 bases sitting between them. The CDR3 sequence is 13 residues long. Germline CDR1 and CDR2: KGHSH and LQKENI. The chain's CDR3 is CASSGGVQETQYF. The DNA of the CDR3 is TGTGCCAGCTCGGGTGGAGTGCAAGAGACCCAGTACTTC.

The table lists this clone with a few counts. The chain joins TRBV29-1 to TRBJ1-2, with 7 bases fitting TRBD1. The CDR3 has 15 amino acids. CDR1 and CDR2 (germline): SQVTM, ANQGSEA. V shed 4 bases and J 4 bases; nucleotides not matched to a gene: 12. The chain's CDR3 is CSVGSGGQSAYGYTF. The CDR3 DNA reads TGCAGCGTTGGGTCGGGGGGACAGTCGGCCTATGGCTACACCTTC.